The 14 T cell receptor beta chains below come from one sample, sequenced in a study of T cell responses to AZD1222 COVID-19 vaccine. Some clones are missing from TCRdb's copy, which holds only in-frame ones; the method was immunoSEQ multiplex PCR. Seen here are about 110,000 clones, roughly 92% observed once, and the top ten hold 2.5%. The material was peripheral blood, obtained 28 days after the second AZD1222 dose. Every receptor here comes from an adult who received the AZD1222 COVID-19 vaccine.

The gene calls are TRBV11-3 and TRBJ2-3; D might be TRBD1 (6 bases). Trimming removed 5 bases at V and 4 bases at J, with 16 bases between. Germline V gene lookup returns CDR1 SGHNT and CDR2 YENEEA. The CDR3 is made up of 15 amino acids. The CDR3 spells CASSHRGGGADTQYF. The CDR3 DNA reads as TGTGCCAGCAGCCACCGGGGTGGGGGCGCAGATACGCAGTATTTT.

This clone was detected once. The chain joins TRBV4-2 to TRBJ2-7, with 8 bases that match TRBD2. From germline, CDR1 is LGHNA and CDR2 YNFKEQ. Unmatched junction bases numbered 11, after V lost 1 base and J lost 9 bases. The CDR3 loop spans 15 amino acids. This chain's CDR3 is CASSQVGSGERAQYF. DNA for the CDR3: TGTGCCAGCAGCCAAGTTGGTAGCGGGGAGCGGGCGCAGTACTTC.

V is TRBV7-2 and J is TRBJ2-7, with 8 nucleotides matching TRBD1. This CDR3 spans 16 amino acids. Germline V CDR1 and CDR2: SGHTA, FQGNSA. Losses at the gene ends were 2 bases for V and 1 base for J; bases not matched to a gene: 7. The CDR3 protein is CASSLLAQGASYEQYF. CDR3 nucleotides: TGTGCCAGCAGCTTACTCGCTCAGGGGGCGTCCTACGAGCAGTACTTC.

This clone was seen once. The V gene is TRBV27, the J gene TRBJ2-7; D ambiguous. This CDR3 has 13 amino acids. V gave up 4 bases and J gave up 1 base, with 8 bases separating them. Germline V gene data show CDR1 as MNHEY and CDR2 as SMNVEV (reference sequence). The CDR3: CASSYRVSYEQYF. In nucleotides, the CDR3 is TGTGCCAGCAGTTATAGGGTTTCCTACGAGCAGTACTTC.

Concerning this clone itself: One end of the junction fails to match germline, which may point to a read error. The CDR3 spells CASSEYGGRRSGNTIYF. The DNA of the CDR3 is TGTGCCAGCAGCGAATATGGAGGCAGACGGTCTGGAAACACCATATATTTT. The J gene is TRBJ1-3, the V gene TRBV25-1, with D unresolved. Germline CDR1 is MGHDK and CDR2 is SYGVNS. The CDR3 runs 17 residues.

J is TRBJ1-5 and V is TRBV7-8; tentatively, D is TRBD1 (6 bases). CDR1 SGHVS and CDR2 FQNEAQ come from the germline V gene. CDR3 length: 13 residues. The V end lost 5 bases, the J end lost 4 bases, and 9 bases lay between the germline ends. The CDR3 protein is CASSGQLNQPQHF. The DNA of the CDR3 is TGTGCCAGCAGCGGACAGCTAAATCAGCCCCAGCATTTT. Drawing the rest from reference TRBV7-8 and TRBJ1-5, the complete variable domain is GAGVSQSPRYKVAKRGQDVALRCDPISGHVSLFWYQQALGQGPEFLTYFQNEAQLDKSGLPSDRFFAERPEGSVSTLKIQRTQQEDSAVYLCASSGQLNQPQHFGDGTRLSIL.

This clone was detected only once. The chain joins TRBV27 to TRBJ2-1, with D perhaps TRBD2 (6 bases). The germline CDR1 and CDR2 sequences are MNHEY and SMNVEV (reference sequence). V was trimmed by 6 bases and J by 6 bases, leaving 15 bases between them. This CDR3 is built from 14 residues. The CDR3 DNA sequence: TGTGCCAGCAGCTGGTGGCAGGAGGGCAATGAGCAGTTCTTC. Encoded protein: CASSWWQEGNEQFF.

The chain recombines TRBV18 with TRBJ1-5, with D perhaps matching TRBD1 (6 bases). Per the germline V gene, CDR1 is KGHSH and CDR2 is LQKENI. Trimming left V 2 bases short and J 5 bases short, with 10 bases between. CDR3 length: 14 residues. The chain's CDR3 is CASSPSQGYQPQHF. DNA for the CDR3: TGTGCCAGCTCACCAAGCCAGGGGTATCAGCCCCAGCATTTT.

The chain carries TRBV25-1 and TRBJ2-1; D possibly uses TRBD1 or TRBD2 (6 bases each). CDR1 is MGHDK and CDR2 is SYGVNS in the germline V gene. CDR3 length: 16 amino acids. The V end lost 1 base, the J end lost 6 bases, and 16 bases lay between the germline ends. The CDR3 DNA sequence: TGTGCCAGCAGTGAATGGCAACGGGGGCCCCCCAATGAGCAGTTCTTC. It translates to CASSEWQRGPPNEQFF. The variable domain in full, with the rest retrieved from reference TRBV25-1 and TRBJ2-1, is EADIYQTPRYLVIGTGKKITLECSQTMGHDKMYWYQQDPGMELHLIHYSYGVNSTEKGDLSSESTVSRIRTEHFPLTLESARPSHTSQYLCASSEWQRGPPNEQFFGPGTRLTVL.

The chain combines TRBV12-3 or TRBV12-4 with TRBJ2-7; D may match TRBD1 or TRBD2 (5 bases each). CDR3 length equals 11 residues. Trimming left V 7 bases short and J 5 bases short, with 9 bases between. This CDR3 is CASNRGHEQYF. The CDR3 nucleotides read TGTGCCAGCAACCGGGGCCACGAGCAGTACTTC.

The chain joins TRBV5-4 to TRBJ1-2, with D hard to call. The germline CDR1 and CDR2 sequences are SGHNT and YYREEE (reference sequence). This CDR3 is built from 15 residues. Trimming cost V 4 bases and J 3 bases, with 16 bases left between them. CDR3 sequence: CASSEGPEGHYGYTF. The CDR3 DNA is TGTGCCAGCAGCGAGGGCCCCGAGGGCCACTATGGCTACACCTTC.

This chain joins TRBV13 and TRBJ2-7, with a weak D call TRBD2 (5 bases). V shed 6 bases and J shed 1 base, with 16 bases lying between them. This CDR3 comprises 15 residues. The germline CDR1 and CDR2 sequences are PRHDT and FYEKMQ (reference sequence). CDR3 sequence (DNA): TGTGCCAGCAGACCCAGTAGACTAAGGTCCTACGAGCAGTACTTC. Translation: CASRPSRLRSYEQYF.

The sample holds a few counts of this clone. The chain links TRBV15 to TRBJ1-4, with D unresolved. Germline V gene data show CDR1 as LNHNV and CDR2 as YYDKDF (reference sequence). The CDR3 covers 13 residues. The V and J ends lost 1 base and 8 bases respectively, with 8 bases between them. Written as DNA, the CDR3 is TGTGCCACCAGCAGAGTGGACTGGGAAAAACTGTTTTTT. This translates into CATSRVDWEKLFF.

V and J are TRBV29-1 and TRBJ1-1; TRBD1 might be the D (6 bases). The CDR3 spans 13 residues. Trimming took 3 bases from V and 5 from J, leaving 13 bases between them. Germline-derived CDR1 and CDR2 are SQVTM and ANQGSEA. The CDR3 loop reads CSVDGGRGTEAFF. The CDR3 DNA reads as TGCAGCGTTGACGGGGGGCGAGGTACTGAAGCTTTCTTT.